This TCR beta chain derives from a study of glioma-infiltrating T cells. The wider study: About one million peripheral T cells were targeted at about 4.5- to 10-fold coverage.

Study observations and caveats: A blood CDR3 motif signature was depleted in highly divergent patients.

There are a few counts of this clonotype. The target antigen is unknown. V was trimmed by 5 bases and J by 5 bases, leaving 18 bases between them. Germline V CDR1 and CDR2: LNHNV, YYDKDF (reference sequence). The CDR3 is made up of 15 amino acids. TCR alpha and beta CDR3 regions were amplified from RNA using iRepertoire nested multiplex PCR. In TCRdb, the multiplex PCR reads were re-called with MiXCR into one record per CDR3 protein. The profile shows fewer than 500,000 distinct CDR3 sequences, more than 35% of them singletons. The sample taken for sequencing was glioma tissue, nonneoplastic brain tissue, or PBMCs (not recorded which). The origin of this receptor is a human donor with low-grade glioma or glioblastoma, undergoing nonglioma brain surgery, or in good health (not recorded which). J is TRBJ2-5 and V is TRBV15; D is undetermined. The chain's CDR3 is CATSPRAGRSETQYF. CDR3 DNA: TGTGCCACCAGCCCCCGGGCAGGCCGGAGCGAGACCCAGTACTTC.